Below, 10 T cell receptor beta chains from the same sample are listed, as sequenced in a study of T-cell reconstitution after alpha-beta-depleted transplantation in children. Unique molecular identifiers were incorporated during preparation of the TCRbeta library. MiXCR, run by TCRdb on the PCR reads, gives a single entry per CDR3 protein. The data show 130,000 or so distinct CDR3 sequences, around a tenth seen once. Here the sequenced sample was PBMCs, mostly from graft donor cells, taken 180 days after TCRalphabeta/CD19-depleted stem cell transplant. These receptors were collected from a girl younger than two who had a stem cell transplant for combined immunodeficiency, so the T cells may come from the graft donor.

This clonotype has at least ten counts. J is TRBJ2-7 and V is TRBV5-6; D perhaps matches TRBD1 (6 bases). Germline V gene lookup returns CDR1 SGHDT and CDR2 YYEEEE. Trimming shortened V by 0 bases and J by 6 bases, and 19 bases separated the two germline ends. CDR3 length: 16 amino acids. As DNA, the CDR3 is TGTGCCAGCAGCTTGGCTGGACAGACTTGGTCGGGCGAGCAGTACTTC. This translates into CASSLAGQTWSGEQYF. Together with reference TRBV5-6 and TRBJ2-7, the CDR3 gives the full variable domain: DAGVTQSPTHLIKTRGQQVTLRCSPKSGHDTVSWYQQALGQGPQFIFQYYEEEERQRGNFPDRFSGHQFPNYSSELNVNALLLGDSALYLCASSLAGQTWSGEQYFGPGTRLTVT.

The chain combines TRBV6-1 with TRBJ2-1, with 7 bases matching TRBD2. V shed 7 bases and J 0 bases; nucleotides not matched to a gene: 6. The CDR3 runs to 15 residues. Germline CDR1 reads MNHNS; CDR2 reads SASEGT. The CDR3 protein is CASNPRTSSYNEQFF. Written as DNA, the CDR3 is TGTGCCAGCAATCCTAGGACTAGCTCCTACAATGAGCAGTTCTTC.

This clonotype was seen a handful of times. This rearrangement joins TRBV3-1 to TRBJ2-7, with TRBD2 identical over 8 bases. The length of the CDR3 is 15 residues. Germline assignment: CDR1 LGHDT and CDR2 YNNKEL (reference sequence). V trimming: 4 bases; J trimming: 5 bases; junction bases outside the gene matches: 10. This chain's CDR3 is CASSPGLAVRDEQYF. The DNA of the CDR3 is TGTGCCAGCAGCCCTGGACTAGCCGTCAGAGACGAGCAGTACTTC.

The table lists this clonotype with a few counts. The gene calls are TRBV7-3 and TRBJ2-3; 8 nucleotides match TRBD1. The CDR3 is 15 amino acids. V gave up 6 bases and J gave up 4 bases; unmatched junction bases: 9. Germline CDR1 reads SGHTA; CDR2 reads FQGTGA. The CDR3 reads CASSLDRVGADTQYF. DNA of the CDR3: TGTGCCAGCAGTTTGGACAGGGTGGGGGCAGATACGCAGTATTTT.

In this sample, this clonotype turned up a few times. The germline gene is not matched at one end of the junction; a read error may be the cause. The genes are TRBV7-7 and TRBJ2-5; D remains ambiguous. Germline V gene sequence: CDR1 SSHAT, CDR2 FNYEAQ (reference sequence). This CDR3 has 14 residues. The CDR3 DNA follows: TGTGCTAGCAGCTTAGGTGGATGGGAAGAGACCCAGTACTTC. This encodes CASSLGGWEETQYF.

This CDR3 reads CGSMGAPTYEQYF. In DNA form, the CDR3 reads TGTGGATCAATGGGGGCTCCTACCTACGAGCAGTACTTC. The gene calls are TRBV12-3 or TRBV12-4 and TRBJ2-7, with D possibly being TRBD1 (6 bases). CDR3 length: 13 amino acids.

This clonotype has only a few counts. The rearrangement joins TRBV27 to TRBJ1-2; the match to TRBD1 covers 10 bases. With 10 bases clipped from V and 4 bases from J, the junction kept 6 bases outside the gene matches. This CDR3 contains 13 residues. CDR1 is MNHEY, CDR2 SMNVEV, per germline (reference sequence). Here the CDR3 DNA reads TGTGCCACCAGACAGGGGGCTCGCTATGGCTACACCTTC. This translates into CATRQGARYGYTF.

As for this clonotype: This clone may be a read error of a much larger clone one base away. The chain employs TRBV11-1 and TRBJ2-2, with TRBD1 identical over 7 bases. The CDR3 extends over 15 amino acids. V trimming: 5 bases; J trimming: 7 bases; junction bases outside the gene matches: 10. Germline loops: CDR1 SGHAT, CDR2 FQDESV (reference sequence). This chain's CDR3 is CASSGLTGRIGELFF. CDR3 sequence (DNA): TGTGCCAGCAGCGGCCTGACAGGGCGCATCGGGGAGCTGTTTTTT. Using reference TRBV11-1 and TRBJ2-2 for the parts outside the CDR3, the full variable domain is EAEVAQSPRYKITEKSQAVAFWCDPISGHATLYWYRQILGQGPELLVQFQDESVVDDSQLPKDRFSAERLKGVDSTLKIQPAELGDSAMYLCASSGLTGRIGELFFGEGSRLTVL.

The chain employs TRBV10-3 and TRBJ2-3; TRBD1 or TRBD2 may be the D gene (6 bases each). Germline assignment: CDR1 ENHRY and CDR2 SYGVKD. The length of the CDR3 is 16 residues. V gave up 2 bases and J gave up 6 bases, with 18 bases separating them. The CDR3 DNA sequence: TGTGCCATCAGTGAGGACTGGGGGGCCGCGAAGGATACGCAGTATTTT. It encodes CAISEDWGAAKDTQYF.

This clonotype has ten or more counts. The chain has TRBV25-1 and TRBJ2-5; D perhaps matches TRBD2 (6 bases). The CDR3 totals 12 residues. The germline V and J ends were trimmed by 7 bases and 5 bases, with 11 bases remaining between them. Germline V CDR1 and CDR2: MGHDK, SYGVNS. The CDR3 loop reads CASTRDWETQYF. The CDR3 nucleotides read TGTGCCAGCACTCGGGACTGGGAGACCCAGTACTTC.